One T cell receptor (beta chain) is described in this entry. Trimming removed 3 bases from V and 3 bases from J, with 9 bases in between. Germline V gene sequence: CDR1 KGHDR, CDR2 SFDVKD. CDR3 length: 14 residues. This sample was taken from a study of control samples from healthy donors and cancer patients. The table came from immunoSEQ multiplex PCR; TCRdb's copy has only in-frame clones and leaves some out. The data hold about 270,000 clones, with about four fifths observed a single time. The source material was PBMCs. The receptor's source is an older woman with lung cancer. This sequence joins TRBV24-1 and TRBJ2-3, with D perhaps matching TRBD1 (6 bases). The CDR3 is CATSDIGQTDTQYF. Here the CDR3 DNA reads TGTGCCACCAGTGATATTGGACAGACAGATACGCAGTATTTT.